These 14 T cell receptor beta chains came from one sample sequenced in a study of identical twins. TCRdb ran MiXCR on the 5' RACE reads and lists one entry per CDR3 protein. The table includes roughly 500,000 distinct CDR3 sequences, 20% to 25% detected once. These data are also associated with another study on T cells expressing NK-cell markers.

Material: CD4+ T cells sorted from blood. These receptors were obtained from a woman aged 18-29 years in good health.

This clonotype was detected once. This chain joins TRBV9 and TRBJ2-3, with D hard to call. V was clipped by 0 bases and J by 1 base, with 9 bases between them. CDR1 is SGDLS and CDR2 is YYNGEE in the germline V gene. The CDR3 runs 15 residues. CDR3 nucleotide sequence: TGTGCCAGCAGCGTAGTCGGCTGGGGCACAGATACGCAGTATTTT. Protein product: CASSVVGWGTDTQYF. Drawing the rest from reference TRBV9 and TRBJ2-3, the complete variable domain is DSGVTQTPKHLITATGQRVTLRCSPRSGDLSVYWYQQSLDQGLQFLIQYYNGEERAKGNILERFSAQQFPDLHSELNLSSLELGDSALYFCASSVVGWGTDTQYFGPGTRLTVL.

In its sample, this clonotype was seen a few times. The rearrangement joins TRBV11-2 to TRBJ1-1; 12 bases are a match to TRBD1. Losses at the gene ends were 0 bases for V and 11 bases for J; bases not matched to a gene: 10. Germline CDR1 SGHAT, CDR2 FQNNGV. CDR3 length: 16 amino acids. For the CDR3, the DNA is TGTGCCAGCAGCTTAGATCAAGTCGGGACAGGGGGCTGGGCTTTCTTT. Translating it yields CASSLDQVGTGGWAFF.

V gene TRBV27 combines with J gene TRBJ2-3; 9 positions match TRBD1. CDR1 and CDR2 (germline): MNHEY, SMNVEV (reference sequence). V dropped 8 bases and J dropped 4; count of bases not matched to a gene: 4. The CDR3 loop spans 13 amino acids. Here the CDR3 reads CASGDREADTQYF. The CDR3 DNA follows: TGTGCCAGCGGGGACAGGGAGGCAGATACGCAGTATTTT.

The rearrangement links TRBV7-2 to TRBJ2-7; D is unclear. Trimming shortened V by 5 bases and J by 3 bases, and 14 bases separated the two germline ends. Per the germline V gene, CDR1 is SGHTA and CDR2 is FQGNSA. This CDR3 has 14 residues. The CDR3 is CASSPVGSFYEQYF. The CDR3 DNA reads as TGTGCCAGCAGCCCAGTCGGATCTTTCTACGAGCAGTACTTC.

This clonotype showed up just a few times. The chain has TRBV15 and TRBJ1-4; D call uncertain. This CDR3 spans 14 amino acids. V gave up 3 bases and J gave up 5 bases, with 10 bases separating them. The germline V gene encodes CDR1 LNHNV and CDR2 YYDKDF (reference sequence). CDR3: CATSRPAHNEKLFF. CDR3 bases: TGTGCCACCAGCAGGCCCGCACACAATGAAAAACTGTTTTTT.

This clonotype has more than one count but fewer than ten. The chain carries TRBV2 and TRBJ2-7, with D tentatively TRBD2 (6 bases). Germline V gives CDR1 SNHLY, CDR2 FYNNEI. The CDR3 has 16 amino acids. The germline V and J ends were trimmed by 0 bases and 3 bases, with 15 bases remaining between them. The CDR3 DNA reads TGTGCCAGCAGTGAAGCAGGTGGGAGGTTATTCTACGAGCAGTACTTC. It translates to CASSEAGGRLFYEQYF.

This clonotype appeared a single time. The V call is TRBV7-2, the J call TRBJ2-1; D possibly corresponds to TRBD2 (6 bases). The germline V and J ends were trimmed by 3 bases and 6 bases, with 15 bases remaining between them. The CDR3 contains 15 residues. CDR1 is SGHTA and CDR2 is FQGNSA in the germline V gene. CDR3 DNA sequence: TGTGCCAGCAGCTTTTCGGGAGTCGGCTTCAATGAGCAGTTCTTC. Translation gives CASSFSGVGFNEQFF.

This sequence joins TRBV4-3 and TRBJ2-1; D is perhaps TRBD1 (5 bases). The germline V and J ends were trimmed by 0 bases and 3 bases, with 9 bases remaining between them. The germline V gene has CDR1 LGHNA and CDR2 YSLEER. The CDR3 extends over 15 amino acids. CDR3: CASSQDRVIYNEQFF. CDR3 bases: TGCGCCAGCAGCCAAGACAGGGTAATCTACAATGAGCAGTTCTTC.

The chain combines TRBV2 with TRBJ2-1; 11 bases line up with TRBD2. The germline V gene has CDR1 SNHLY and CDR2 FYNNEI. The CDR3 runs to 12 residues. V dropped 6 bases and J dropped 8; count of bases not matched to a gene: 0. As DNA, the CDR3 is TGTGCCAGCAGACTAGCGGGAGATGAGCAGTTCTTC. The encoded protein is CASRLAGDEQFF.

This clonotype was detected many times. The chain joins TRBV6-5 to TRBJ2-3; D unresolved. The CDR3 totals 14 residues. Looked up from germline, CDR1 is MNHEY and CDR2 is SVGAGI. Trimming took off 4 bases at V and 0 bases at J, with 8 bases between the two ends. The DNA for the CDR3 is TGTGCCAGCAGTTGGTCGTCTAGCACAGATACGCAGTATTTT. This gives the protein CASSWSSSTDTQYF.

This clonotype has more than one count but fewer than ten. This sequence joins TRBV9 and TRBJ2-7; no firm D call. Germline loops: CDR1 SGDLS, CDR2 YYNGEE. Trimming cost V 6 bases and J 6 bases, with 10 bases left between them. The CDR3 is 11 residues long. The CDR3 loop reads CASTIAPEQYF. CDR3 DNA sequence: TGTGCCAGCACCATAGCCCCCGAGCAGTACTTC. Filled out from reference TRBV9 and TRBJ2-7, the complete variable domain reads DSGVTQTPKHLITATGQRVTLRCSPRSGDLSVYWYQQSLDQGLQFLIQYYNGEERAKGNILERFSAQQFPDLHSELNLSSLELGDSALYFCASTIAPEQYFGPGTRLTVT.

The CDR3 region has the DNA TGCAGTGCTAGAAGGGGGCGCGGTAATGAAAAACTGTTTTTT. Protein: CSARRGRGNEKLFF. The chain carries TRBV20-1 and TRBJ1-4; 7 nucleotides match TRBD1. V trimming: 2 bases; J trimming: 4 bases; junction bases outside the gene matches: 4. Looked up from germline, CDR1 is DFQATT and CDR2 is SNEGSKA (reference sequence). The CDR3 consists of 14 residues.

This clonotype was seen a few times. V and J are TRBV20-1 and TRBJ2-5; 10 nucleotides line up with TRBD2. The germline CDR1 and CDR2 sequences are DFQATT and SNEGSKA (reference sequence). V lost 4 bases, J lost 5 bases, and 10 bases stayed unmatched. The CDR3 covers 15 residues. In nucleotides, the CDR3 is TGCAGTGCTACCTACCTAGCGGGGGTAAAGGAGACCCAGTACTTC. Its translation: CSATYLAGVKETQYF.

Regarding this clonotype: One junction end disagrees with the germline gene, perhaps due to a read error. The genes are TRBV10-1 and TRBJ2-7; D not resolved. Germline V gene data show CDR1 as WNHNN and CDR2 as SYGVQD (reference sequence). The CDR3 extends over 14 amino acids. The DNA of the CDR3 is TGCGCCAGCAGTGTTGACGCAACCTCCTACGAGCAGCACTTC. It translates to CASSVDATSYEQHF.